The 28 T cell receptor beta chains below come from one sample, sequenced in a study of blood T cell repertoires in COVID-19. The method was immunoSEQ multiplex PCR; TCRdb's version includes in-frame clones alone and lacks a portion of them. Of roughly 12,000 clones listed, 85% to 90% are singletons. Sequencing was performed on peripheral blood. The source is a woman aged 60-70 years with active COVID-19.

The V and J genes are TRBV7-2 and TRBJ2-1; no reliable D call. Germline V gene sequence: CDR1 SGHTA, CDR2 FQGNSA. This CDR3 has 14 amino acids. V was shortened by 2 bases and J by 2 bases, with 7 bases between the two germline ends. The DNA of the CDR3 is TGTGCCAGCAGCTTACTGGCCACCTACAATGAGCAGTTCTTC. Its translation: CASSLLATYNEQFF.

The chain is built from TRBV24-1 and TRBJ2-6; TRBD1 matches at 8 bases. This CDR3 is built from 21 residues. V shed 4 bases, J shed 0 bases, and the junction held 16 bases outside the gene matches. Germline CDR1 is KGHDR and CDR2 is SFDVKD. The CDR3 DNA reads TGTGCCACCAGTGACCGTGGACAGGGCCTACTGGGGATCTCTGGGGCCAACGTCCTGACTTTC. Its protein is CATSDRGQGLLGISGANVLTF.

In DNA, the CDR3 is TGCGCCAGCAGCGTCGGGACTAGCGAGGAGACCCAGTACTTC. Protein product: CASSVGTSEETQYF. The rearrangement links TRBV5-1 to TRBJ2-5; TRBD2 matches 10 bases. Per the germline V gene, CDR1 is SGHRS and CDR2 is YFSETQ. This CDR3 is built from 14 residues. V lost 4 bases and J lost 5; bases outside the gene matches: 5.

The chain links TRBV7-3 to TRBJ1-1, with unresolved D. The CDR3 length is 14 residues. The V gene's germline CDR1 is SGHTA and CDR2 FQGTGA. Trimming pared 2 bases from V and 5 bases from J, leaving 12 bases between. The CDR3 DNA reads TGTGCCAGCAGCTTATCGAGGGTAAGGACTGAAGCTTTCTTT. Translation: CASSLSRVRTEAFF.

The count of this clone is one. The gene calls are TRBV7-9 and TRBJ2-1; 7 nucleotides align to TRBD2. V was pared by 6 bases and J by 1 base, with 6 bases of the junction left unmatched. Germline V gene sequence: CDR1 SEHNR, CDR2 FQNEAQ (reference sequence). The CDR3 loop spans 15 amino acids. CDR3 sequence: CASRLEGGSYNEQFF. The CDR3 coding sequence is TGTGCCAGCAGGTTGGAGGGAGGGTCCTACAATGAGCAGTTCTTC.

In its sample, this clone was seen once. This chain joins TRBV7-6 and TRBJ1-3; D perhaps matches TRBD1 (5 bases). Germline V gene sequence: CDR1 SGHVS, CDR2 FNYEAQ. Trimming left V 1 base short and J 1 base short, with 17 bases between. CDR3 length: 18 amino acids. CDR3 DNA: TGTGCCAGCAGCTTAGGTGTTTATCAGGGAGGGTCTGGAAACACCATATATTTT. Its translation: CASSLGVYQGGSGNTIYF.

This clone has only one observation. The rearrangement joins TRBV29-1 to TRBJ2-3; D is uncertain. Trimming pared 4 bases from V and 3 bases from J, leaving 8 bases between. Germline V CDR1 and CDR2: SQVTM, ANQGSEA. This CDR3 is built from 12 residues. For the CDR3, the DNA is TGCAGCGTTGTACAAAAAACAGATACGCAGTATTTT. Residues: CSVVQKTDTQYF.

The V call is TRBV5-1, the J call TRBJ2-1; D possibly corresponds to TRBD2 (5 bases). Germline V gene sequence: CDR1 SGHRS, CDR2 YFSETQ. The germline V and J ends were trimmed by 4 bases and 0 bases, with 14 bases remaining between them. The CDR3 runs to 16 residues. CDR3 sequence reads: CASSASGQSSYNEQFF. CDR3 nucleotide sequence: TGCGCCAGCAGCGCAAGCGGCCAAAGCTCCTACAATGAGCAGTTCTTC.

The chain combines TRBV28 with TRBJ2-7; a weak D match, TRBD1 (5 bases). V dropped 11 bases and J dropped 3 bases, with 14 bases sitting between them. CDR3 length: 12 residues. Looked up from germline, CDR1 is MDHEN and CDR2 is SYDVKM. The CDR3 sequence is CAGSRQSYEQYV. CDR3 DNA sequence: TGTGCCGGCTCCCGACAGAGCTACGAGCAGTACGTC.

The CDR3 spells CASGTGGSYNEQFF. In DNA, the CDR3 is TGTGCCAGCGGGACAGGGGGCTCCTACAATGAGCAGTTCTTC. The chain combines TRBV11-2 with TRBJ2-1; 11 bases agree with TRBD1. Germline V gene lookup returns CDR1 SGHAT and CDR2 FQNNGV. The CDR3 contains 14 residues. V dropped 8 bases and J dropped 0; count of bases not matched to a gene: 0.

The chain links TRBV7-2 to TRBJ2-3; D gene unclear. Trimming pared 2 bases from V and 4 bases from J, leaving 7 bases between. The CDR3 contains 13 residues. The germline V gene encodes CDR1 SGHTA and CDR2 FQGNSA. CDR3 in DNA: TGTGCCAGCAGCTTACCCGTCCCAGATACGCAGTATTTT. Its translation is CASSLPVPDTQYF.

The chain carries TRBV6-5 and TRBJ1-1, with unresolved D. The germline V gene encodes CDR1 MNHEY and CDR2 SVGAGI. The CDR3 extends over 13 amino acids. The V gene lost 6 bases and the J gene lost 3 bases, with 11 bases spanning the gap. The CDR3 loop reads CASRQIPDTEAFF. The CDR3 DNA sequence: TGTGCCAGCAGGCAGATTCCAGACACTGAAGCTTTCTTT.

This clone was counted only a few times. The J gene is TRBJ1-4, the V gene TRBV19; no reliable D call. Germline V gene sequence: CDR1 LNHDA, CDR2 SQIVND (reference sequence). V lost 5 bases and J lost 8, with 9 bases in between. The CDR3 extends over 12 amino acids. This CDR3 reads CASSPREEKLFF. In nucleotides, the CDR3 is TGTGCCAGTAGTCCGAGGGAGGAAAAACTGTTTTTT.

This clone turned up a few times. This sequence joins TRBV19 and TRBJ2-1; TRBD2 matches at 7 bases. V trimming: 5 bases; J trimming: 4 bases; junction bases outside the gene matches: 5. The CDR3 spans 14 residues. CDR1 LNHDA and CDR2 SQIVND come from the germline V gene (reference sequence). The CDR3 spells CASSLLGLYNEQFF. The CDR3 DNA reads as TGTGCCAGTAGTCTCCTGGGACTATACAATGAGCAGTTCTTC. Supplemented by reference TRBV19 and TRBJ2-1, the full variable domain reads DGGITQSPKYLFRKEGQNVTLSCEQNLNHDAMYWYRQDPGQGLRLIYYSQIVNDFQKGDIAEGYSVSREKKESFPLTVTSAQKNPTAFYLCASSLLGLYNEQFFGPGTRLTVL.

The V gene is TRBV7-6, the J gene TRBJ2-1; TRBD2 aligns across 11 bases. CDR3 length: 16 amino acids. The J segment lost 4 bases and the V segment lost 5 bases, leaving 7 bases of the junction unmatched. Germline assignment: CDR1 SGHVS and CDR2 FNYEAQ. CDR3 DNA: TGTGCCAGCAGCCCCCCGACTAGCGGGGTTTACAATGAGCAGTTCTTC. Translation: CASSPPTSGVYNEQFF.

The chain couples TRBV3-1 (or the pseudogene TRBV3-2) to TRBJ1-1, with D tentatively TRBD1 (5 bases). Germline V lookup: CDR1 LGHDT, CDR2 YNNKEL (reference sequence). The CDR3 spans 14 residues. V was clipped by 0 bases and J by 6 bases, with 11 bases between them. The CDR3 sequence: CASSQDYGGSEAFF. As DNA, the CDR3 is TGTGCCAGCAGCCAAGACTACGGGGGGTCTGAAGCTTTCTTT.

The CDR3 spells CASSQYRGATGELFF. For the CDR3, the DNA is TGTGCCAGCAGCCAATATCGGGGGGCCACCGGGGAGCTGTTTTTT. The chain recombines TRBV3-1 (or the pseudogene TRBV3-2) with TRBJ2-2; D possibly corresponds to TRBD2 (7 bases). Germline CDR1 and CDR2: LGHDT and YNNKEL (reference sequence). The CDR3 runs 15 residues. The V end lost 2 bases, the J end lost 4 bases, and 11 bases lay between the germline ends.

This chain joins TRBV7-8 and TRBJ2-7, with 10 positions matching TRBD2. V gave up 3 bases and J gave up 2 bases; unmatched junction bases: 7. CDR3 length: 16 residues. Germline V gene lookup returns CDR1 SGHVS and CDR2 FQNEAQ. CDR3 nucleotide sequence: TGTGCCAGCAGCTTTTCTGGGACTAGCGTCCCCTACGAGCAGTACTTC. Protein: CASSFSGTSVPYEQYF.

The chain links TRBV14 to TRBJ1-2; TRBD1 aligns across 9 bases. Germline V gene lookup returns CDR1 SGHDN and CDR2 FVKESK. This CDR3 is built from 16 residues. Trimming at V came to 4 bases and at J to 4 bases, leaving 10 bases not matched to a gene. The chain's CDR3 is CASSPRDREDFYGYTF. The CDR3 DNA reads as TGTGCCAGCAGCCCCCGGGACAGGGAGGACTTCTATGGCTACACCTTC.

J is TRBJ2-4 and V is TRBV12-3 or TRBV12-4, with D maybe TRBD2 (5 bases). V lost 5 bases, J lost 9 bases, and 14 bases lay in between. The CDR3 spans 13 residues. DNA for the CDR3: TGTGCCAGCAGTCCAACTAGTCCAGGCATTCAGTACTTC. It is translated as CASSPTSPGIQYF.

This clone occurred a few times. The chain uses TRBV6-5 and TRBJ2-5; the D gene is possibly TRBD2 (6 bases). Trimming removed 6 bases from V and 4 bases from J, with 9 bases in between. CDR3 length: 12 residues. Germline CDR1 and CDR2: MNHEY and SVGAGI. The CDR3 loop reads CASRGGLETQYF. CDR3 in DNA: TGTGCCAGCAGGGGGGGATTAGAGACCCAGTACTTC.

As regards this clone: A read error may account for a junction end that differs from germline. The chain carries TRBV30 and TRBJ1-3; possible D gene TRBD1, 6 bases. CDR3 length: 12 amino acids. CDR1 and CDR2 from the germline V gene are GTSNPN and SVGIG (reference sequence). CDR3 amino acids: CARGGYGNTIYF. The CDR3, as DNA: TGCGCTAGAGGGGGATATGGAAACACCATATATTTT.

The CDR3 loop is CATRTLLSTDTQYF. The CDR3 coding sequence is TGTGCCACCCGTACACTATTGAGCACAGATACGCAGTATTTT. The chain has TRBV15 and TRBJ2-3; D gene ambiguous. The CDR3 totals 14 residues. Trimming removed 8 bases at V and 0 bases at J, with 12 bases between. Germline V gene lookup returns CDR1 LNHNV and CDR2 YYDKDF (reference sequence). The variable domain in full, completed from reference TRBV15 and TRBJ2-3, reads DAMVIQNPRYQVTQFGKPVTLSCSQTLNHNVMYWYQQKSSQAPKLLFHYYDKDFNNEADTPDNFQSRRPNTSFCFLDIRSPGLGDTAMYLCATRTLLSTDTQYFGPGTRLTVL.

The V and J genes are TRBV2 and TRBJ2-1; 10 nucleotides line up with TRBD2. The J segment lost 4 bases and the V segment lost 6 bases, leaving 3 bases of the junction unmatched. CDR3 length: 14 amino acids. Germline V lookup: CDR1 SNHLY, CDR2 FYNNEI. CDR3 protein: CASRGTSAYNEQFF. The DNA for the CDR3 is TGTGCCAGCAGGGGGACTAGCGCTTACAATGAGCAGTTCTTC.

This rearrangement joins TRBV27 to TRBJ1-4; 7 bases are a match to TRBD1. The J segment lost 3 bases and the V segment lost 2 bases, leaving 3 bases of the junction unmatched. CDR1 is MNHEY and CDR2 is SMNVEV in the germline V gene (reference sequence). The CDR3 has 15 amino acids. The CDR3 DNA sequence: TGTGCCAGCAGTTTACGGGGACAGTCTAATGAAAAACTGTTTTTT. Translation gives CASSLRGQSNEKLFF. The full variable domain, its missing parts supplied by reference TRBV27 and TRBJ1-4, is EAQVTQNPRYLITVTGKKLTVTCSQNMNHEYMSWYRQDPGLGLRQIYYSMNVEVTDKGDVPEGYKVSRKEKRNFPLILESPSPNQTSLYFCASSLRGQSNEKLFFGSGTQLSVL.

The chain couples TRBV5-1 to TRBJ2-1, with D maybe TRBD2 (5 bases). V dropped 4 bases and J dropped 3 bases, with 17 bases sitting between them. This CDR3 contains 16 residues. Looked up from germline, CDR1 is SGHRS and CDR2 is YFSETQ. The CDR3 coding sequence is TGCGCCAGCAGCCCCACAGCGGCGGATTTCTACAATGAGCAGTTCTTC. Protein product: CASSPTAADFYNEQFF.

The chain has TRBV7-3 and TRBJ2-1; 8 bases are a match to TRBD2. The CDR3 runs to 13 residues. Germline lookup yields CDR1 SGHTA and CDR2 FQGTGA. The J segment lost 7 bases and the V segment lost 3 bases, leaving 2 bases of the junction unmatched. The CDR3 protein is CASSFSGANEQFF. As DNA, the CDR3 is TGTGCCAGCAGCTTTAGCGGGGCAAATGAGCAGTTCTTC.

V is TRBV9 and J is TRBJ2-1; TRBD2 is a possible D gene (6 bases). V was shortened by 1 base and J by 5 bases, with 16 bases between the two germline ends. The CDR3 has 16 residues. Germline lookup yields CDR1 SGDLS and CDR2 YYNGEE. The CDR3 loop is CASSVTPGGRNNEQFF. The CDR3 coding sequence is TGTGCCAGCAGCGTAACTCCCGGGGGTAGGAACAATGAGCAGTTCTTC.